The subject of this entry is one T cell receptor (beta chain). Its antigen is undetermined. This sample is drawn from a study of shared clonotypes between healthy human individuals. Study-level background: Participating donors consisted of a couple of women and three men aged 18 to 49. Findings of the study overall: Owing to a small donor count, the genetic and exposure-history diversity represented was limited.

Assay: immunoSEQ multiplex PCR; the TCRdb copy retains only in-frame clones and omits some. The sample records 2 million to 2.5 million clones, approximately 93% being singletons. The CDR3 totals 19 residues. J gave up 1 base and V 5 bases, and 12 bases lay outside the gene matches. CDR1 and CDR2 from the germline V gene are MNHEY and SMNVEV (reference sequence). All the donors were Caucasian adults who lived in Nashville, Tennessee. Sequencing input: naive CD4+ T cells from PBMCs. Subset of the sample: CD45RA+ positively selected. J is TRBJ1-5 and V is TRBV27; 12 positions agree with TRBD1. This sequence was found in a young man in good health. Some clones in this sample may be carry-over from other donors' samples. CDR3 coding DNA: TGTGCCAGCAGTACTATCCGGGGACAGGGGGCTAAGAGCAATCAGCCCCAGCATTTT. Translated: CASSTIRGQGAKSNQPQHF.